This section outlines one T cell receptor beta chain sequence together with its context. Its antigen is not known. Amplified TCR beta CDR3 regions came from RNA transcripts. The HTBI set primed first-round TCR CDR3 RT-PCR. Each CDR3 protein is one row after TCRdb ran MiXCR on the multiplex PCR reads. In the table there are about 580,000 distinct CDR3 sequences, approximately 44% of which are singletons. Trimming removed 5 bases from V and 10 bases from J; junction bases left unmatched: 6. Germline lookup yields CDR1 SEHNR and CDR2 FQNEAQ (reference sequence). The CDR3 covers 13 residues. The study excluded patients with uncontrolled infection, other autoimmune disease, pregnancy or lactation. The sample belongs to a study of T cells in Graves' hyperthyroidism and ophthalmopathy. Whole-study findings and limits: In the analysis, a 13 V-J model separated ophthalmopathy from stable hyperthyroidism. The model foresaw ophthalmopathy a median 6.5 months prior to onset.

Sequencing input: peripheral blood or thyroid tissue (not recorded which). The clonotype comes from a woman aged 18-29 years with Graves' hyperthyroidism. The rearrangement uses TRBV7-9 and TRBJ2-5, with 11 bases lining up with TRBD1. The CDR3 protein is CASSPGQGADQYF. The CDR3 coding sequence is TGTGCCAGCAGCCCTGGACAGGGGGCGGACCAGTACTTC. The whole variable domain, remainder taken from reference TRBV7-9 and TRBJ2-5, is DTGVSQNPRHKITKRGQNVTFRCDPISEHNRLYWYRQTLGQGPEFLTYFQNEAQLEKSRLLSDRFSAERPKGSFSTLEIQRTEQGDSAMYLCASSPGQGADQYFGPGTRLLVL.